Included here is one TCR beta chain sequence, with context. Antigen: not known. Some clones are missing from TCRdb's copy, which holds only in-frame ones; the method was immunoSEQ multiplex PCR. The table lists around 450,000 clones, 80% to 90% of them singletons. Germline V gene lookup returns CDR1 GTSNPN and CDR2 SVGIG (reference sequence). V was trimmed by 4 bases and J by 5 bases, leaving 12 bases between them. There are 13 residues in the CDR3. This sample is drawn from a study of Ad26.COV2.S vaccination and SARS-CoV-2 variants. Study outcomes and limitations: An underestimation of total T cell responses may have resulted from the TCR breadth and depth analyses.

The treatment here: some 19 received Ad26.COV2.S at low or high dose, single or two shots; several received placebo; per-sample allocation not given. Specimens were obtained on day 63 following the first vaccine or placebo injection. In Boston, an adult donor aged 18-55 years took part. This TCR derives from a person aged 18-60 years who received the Ad26.COV2.S COVID-19 vaccine or a placebo. The J gene is TRBJ2-1, the V gene TRBV30; no firm D call. Specimen: peripheral blood, collected in a trial of Ad26.COV2.S vaccine versus placebo. The CDR3 DNA reads TGTGCCTGGAATGGACCAGGTAACAATGAGCAGTTCTTC. This sequence encodes CAWNGPGNNEQFF.